This section outlines one TCR beta chain sequence together with its context. These data are taken from a study of blood T cell repertoires in COVID-19. In the study overall: The United States, Italy and Spain supplied acute and convalescent COVID-19 samples.

Original methodology: Estimates of nucleated cell counts were drawn from the amplification of reference gene primers. Clones were sequenced by immunoSEQ multiplex PCR, and TCRdb holds only the in-frame ones, with some missing. That table is the source of V, J and clone size, and D and trimming were worked out from the DNA. The sample carries 100,000 to 150,000 clones, roughly 84% recorded once. Germline lookup yields CDR1 GTSNPN and CDR2 SVGIG (reference sequence). This CDR3 region has 13 residues. V lost 4 bases and J 6 bases, leaving 12 bases between the germline ends. Material for sequencing was peripheral blood. The source of this sequence is a man in his sixties with acute or convalescent COVID-19. The chain is built from TRBV30 and TRBJ2-2, with D tentatively TRBD2 (6 bases). Here the CDR3 DNA reads TGTGCCTGGAACCCAAGACTAGCCGGGGAGCTGTTTTTT. Residues: CAWNPRLAGELFF.